The 19 T cell receptor beta chains listed next were all sequenced from one sample in a study of CD8 T cells in ankylosing spondylitis. Each CDR3 protein gets one entry after TCRdb re-called the 5' RACE reads with MiXCR. Seen here are 200,000 to 300,000 distinct CDR3 sequences, approximately 8% observed once, and the top ten hold 4% to 5%. Material for sequencing was blood, either unsorted or a sorted T cell fraction (not recorded which). The receptors were sampled from a female donor with ankylosing spondylitis or in good health (not recorded which).

This clonotype was seen many times. This chain uses TRBV6-5 with TRBJ2-1; 9 positions agree with TRBD1. The CDR3 loop spans 18 amino acids. From germline, CDR1 is MNHEY and CDR2 SVGAGI. V was clipped by 0 bases and J by 7 bases; unmatched bases: 13. CDR3 amino acids: CASSYSYPNRDRDNEQFF. The CDR3 DNA reads TGTGCCAGCAGTTACTCATACCCCAACCGGGACAGGGATAATGAGCAGTTCTTC.

This clonotype showed up many times. V and J are TRBV5-5 and TRBJ1-1; D gene uncertain. This CDR3 spans 13 amino acids. V lost 4 bases and J 3 bases, leaving 10 bases between the germline ends. Germline values: CDR1 SGHKS, CDR2 YYEKEE (reference sequence). The CDR3 DNA reads TGTGCCAGCAGCCCTCCTCTCTACACTGAAGCTTTCTTT. Its translation is CASSPPLYTEAFF.

Ten or more counts support this clonotype. The rearrangement uses TRBV30 and TRBJ1-4, with TRBD1 as a possible D gene (6 bases). Deletions cut 4 bases from V and 8 bases from J, with 20 bases between. Germline V gene sequence: CDR1 GTSNPN, CDR2 SVGIG (reference sequence). CDR3 size: 15 residues. The CDR3, as DNA: TGTGCCTGGACCGGGGCGGGGGCAGAGACAGAAAAACTGTTTTTT. Translation: CAWTGAGAETEKLFF.

This clonotype appeared many times. The CDR3 loop is CASSLVAGSYNEQFF. In DNA, the CDR3 is TGTGCCAGCAGCTTAGTCGCTGGTTCCTACAATGAGCAGTTCTTC. The chain recombines TRBV7-8 with TRBJ2-1; D call uncertain. The germline V gene has CDR1 SGHVS and CDR2 FQNEAQ. The CDR3 is made up of 15 amino acids. Trimming removed 1 base at V and 1 base at J, with 8 bases between.

This clonotype was found many times. The genes are TRBV5-1 and TRBJ2-7; D is perhaps TRBD2 (5 bases). V was trimmed by 5 bases and J by 5 bases, leaving 20 bases between them. Germline CDR1 SGHRS, CDR2 YFSETQ. There are 15 residues in the CDR3. CDR3: CASRNEKRSRHEQYF. CDR3 DNA: TGCGCCAGCAGGAATGAGAAGCGGAGCAGGCACGAGCAGTACTTC.

This clonotype was seen only a few times. The V and J genes are TRBV28 and TRBJ2-1; D assignment may be TRBD1 or TRBD2 (5 bases each). CDR1 is MDHEN and CDR2 is SYDVKM in the germline V gene. V shed 0 bases and J shed 5 bases, with 8 bases lying between them. The CDR3 has 14 amino acids. CDR3 DNA sequence: TGTGCCAGCAGTTTATGGAGGGGTCACAATGAGCAGTTCTTC. Amino acid sequence: CASSLWRGHNEQFF. Variable domain in full (rest from reference TRBV28 and TRBJ2-1): DVKVTQSSRYLVKRTGEKVFLECVQDMDHENMFWYRQDPGLGLRLIYFSYDVKMKEKGDIPEGYSVSREKKERFSLILESASTNQTSMYLCASSLWRGHNEQFFGPGTRLTVL.

The CDR3 here is CASSQATGYNEQFF. The CDR3 nucleotides read TGCGCCAGCAGCCAAGCGACTGGCTACAATGAGCAGTTCTTC. The chain employs TRBV4-3 and TRBJ2-1; D is unresolved. This CDR3 region has 14 residues. The germline CDR1 and CDR2 sequences are LGHNA and YSLEER. The V end was cut by 1 base, the J end by 3 bases, with 7 bases between.

This clonotype was detected a few times. This chain links TRBV29-1 with TRBJ2-2; 10 positions match TRBD1. Germline loops: CDR1 SQVTM, CDR2 ANQGSEA. V was clipped by 7 bases and J by 5 bases; unmatched bases: 4. The CDR3 covers 13 residues. CDR3 sequence reads: CSADRGRTGELFF. The DNA for the CDR3 is TGCAGCGCAGACAGGGGGCGAACCGGGGAGCTGTTTTTT.

This chain connects TRBV12-3 or TRBV12-4 to TRBJ1-4; no firm D call. The V end was cut by 6 bases, the J end by 1 base, with 24 bases between. CDR3 size: 19 residues. The CDR3 protein is CASSPGRTWGSGTNEKLFF. The CDR3 DNA is TGTGCCAGCAGCCCGGGAAGGACCTGGGGAAGCGGAACTAATGAAAAACTGTTTTTT.

The sample holds a few counts of this clonotype. The J gene is TRBJ1-5, the V gene TRBV20-1; tentative D call: TRBD1 (6 bases). CDR3 size: 15 residues. CDR1 DFQATT and CDR2 SNEGSKA come from the germline V gene (reference sequence). Trimming cost V 6 bases and J 0 bases, with 15 bases left between them. CDR3 loop: CSAHTGIYSNQPQHF. The CDR3 bases are TGCAGTGCCCATACAGGGATATATAGCAATCAGCCCCAGCATTTT.

The rearrangement joins TRBV12-3 or TRBV12-4 to TRBJ2-7, with 10 bases lining up with TRBD2. CDR3 length: 16 residues. V shed 3 bases and J 0 bases; nucleotides not matched to a gene: 5. The CDR3 loop is CASSFKASGSSYEQYF. The CDR3 DNA reads as TGTGCCAGCAGTTTTAAGGCTAGCGGGAGCTCCTACGAGCAGTACTTC.

This clonotype was recorded many times. The chain recombines TRBV20-1 with TRBJ2-1; D is possibly TRBD2 (5 bases). The CDR3 extends over 12 amino acids. Germline V gene data show CDR1 as DFQATT and CDR2 as SNEGSKA (reference sequence). Trimming removed 5 bases at V and 9 bases at J, with 14 bases between. CDR3 DNA: TGCAGTGCTCAGGTGGGAGTGGGTGAGCAGTTCTTC. Translation gives CSAQVGVGEQFF.

The chain links TRBV5-1 to TRBJ2-3, with D maybe TRBD2 (6 bases). The CDR3 length is 17 residues. Germline loops: CDR1 SGHRS, CDR2 YFSETQ. With 4 bases removed from V and 1 base from J, the gap between germline ends came to 19 bases. The CDR3 spells CASSAARGSVGTDTQYF. The CDR3, as DNA: TGCGCCAGCAGCGCGGCACGGGGGAGTGTGGGCACAGATACGCAGTATTTT. The full variable domain, in which reference TRBV5-1 and TRBJ2-3 provide the parts outside the CDR3, is KAGVTQTPRYLIKTRGQQVTLSCSPISGHRSVSWYQQTPGQGLQFLFEYFSETQRNKGNFPGRFSGRQFSNSRSEMNVSTLELGDSALYLCASSAARGSVGTDTQYFGPGTRLTVL.

In its sample, this clonotype was seen a few times. The genes are TRBV10-3 and TRBJ2-1; 12 positions match TRBD2. CDR1 and CDR2 from the germline V gene are ENHRY and SYGVKD. V lost 0 bases, J lost 7 bases, and 4 bases stayed unmatched. The CDR3 extends over 16 amino acids. This CDR3 reads CAISESRTSGKNEQFF. In nucleotides, the CDR3 is TGTGCCATCAGTGAGTCACGGACTAGCGGGAAGAATGAGCAGTTCTTC.

This clonotype came up many times. J is TRBJ2-1 and V is TRBV28; 9 bases are shared with TRBD2. This CDR3 spans 17 amino acids. J lost 0 bases, V lost 4 bases, and 7 bases had no gene match. Germline CDR1 MDHEN, CDR2 SYDVKM. DNA of the CDR3: TGTGCCAGCAGTTCGACCCTTAGCGGGAGCTCCTACAATGAGCAGTTCTTC. Its protein is CASSSTLSGSSYNEQFF.

This clonotype showed up just a few times. The gene calls are TRBV29-1 and TRBJ2-2; D gene unclear. CDR3 size: 13 residues. Germline CDR1 is SQVTM and CDR2 is ANQGSEA. Trimming took 7 bases from V and 0 from J, leaving 9 bases between them. In DNA, the CDR3 is TGCAGCGGGGTATCCGCGAACACCGGGGAGCTGTTTTTT. Protein product: CSGVSANTGELFF.

This clonotype showed up just a few times. This chain connects TRBV20-1 to TRBJ2-1; tentatively, D is TRBD2 (5 bases). The CDR3 runs 15 residues. Per germline, CDR1 DFQATT and CDR2 SNEGSKA (reference sequence). The germline V and J ends were trimmed by 6 bases and 2 bases, with 17 bases remaining between them. The CDR3 sequence: CSATLRDGTYNEQFF. The CDR3 DNA reads TGCAGTGCAACACTCCGGGATGGCACCTACAATGAGCAGTTCTTC.

This clonotype was seen repeatedly, ten times or more. The chain uses TRBV12-3 or TRBV12-4 and TRBJ1-1, with 7 bases that match TRBD1. J was trimmed by 5 bases and V by 2 bases; bases with no gene match: 14. The CDR3 spans 17 residues. The chain's CDR3 is CASSLQIADRLGTEAFF. The CDR3, as DNA: TGTGCCAGCAGTTTACAGATCGCGGACAGGTTAGGTACTGAAGCTTTCTTT.

The table lists this clonotype with a few counts. The rearrangement links TRBV7-1 to TRBJ1-1; 7 bases align to TRBD1. TRBV7-1 is an ORF, and what it does is uncertain. V lost 3 bases, J lost 4 bases, and 11 bases stayed unmatched. The CDR3 sequence is 16 residues long. The CDR3 is CASSSPRGGGGTEAFF. CDR3 DNA: TGTGCCAGCAGCTCCCCGCGTGGAGGGGGCGGCACTGAAGCTTTCTTT.